Presented here are 2 T cell receptor beta chains from one specimen sequenced in a study of tissue T cells after allogeneic stem cell transplantation. Sequencing was performed with immunoSEQ multiplex PCR; in TCRdb, only in-frame clones are kept and a portion is missing. The data contain about 48,000 clones, approximately 73% of them singletons. Sequences were obtained from sorted cells pooled from one or two spleens. Receptors were obtained from a pool of C57BL/6 mice in good health.

On this clone: Mouse gene names and germline throughout. The read finishes 1 residue shy of the CDR3 end, and the germline J gene is used to complete it. V usage is TRBV29 and J usage is TRBJ2-3; 9 bases are shared with TRBD1. J gave up 2 bases and V 5 bases, and 2 bases lay outside the gene matches. Germline V gives CDR1 MSHET, CDR2 SYDVDS. The CDR3 has 14 residues. CDR3 DNA (partial): TGTGCTAGCAGTCGGACAGGGGTTGCAGAAACGCTGTAT. It translates to CASSRTGVAETLY. The full CDR3 reads CASSRTGVAETLYF.

Concerning this clone itself: Genes and germline are mouse. The read gets to within 1 residue of the CDR3 end, and the germline J gene fills in the rest. This sequence joins TRBV19 and TRBJ2-3, with TRBD1 matching over 12 bases. This CDR3 contains 15 residues. CDR1 and CDR2 (germline): FNHDT, SITEND (reference sequence). V lost 2 bases and J lost 5; bases outside the gene matches: 3. The chain's CDR3 is CASSIGTGGLETLYF. CDR3 DNA, as far as it was read: TGTGCCAGCAGTATTGGGACAGGGGGCTTAGAAACGCTGTAT.